This T cell receptor (beta chain) is from a study of blood T cell repertoires in COVID-19. In the study overall: From the United States, Italy and Spain came samples of acute and convalescent COVID-19. Nucleic acid was either cDNA or gDNA, and it came from T cells, B-cell-depleted T cells, or PBMCs.

How the authors handled the data: Estimates of nucleated cell counts were drawn from the amplification of reference gene primers. The protocol was immunoSEQ multiplex PCR, while the TCRdb copy is restricted to in-frame clones and leaves out a portion. V and J calls plus clone size are reproduced from that table; the DNA served to infer D and trimming. Of about 150,000 clones listed, 87% are singletons. The CDR3 is 14 amino acids. The junction had 9 bases not matched to a gene; V was cut back by 4 bases and J by 6 bases. The germline gives CDR1 SGHRS, CDR2 YFSETQ. This TCR derives from a man at least 80 years old with acute or convalescent COVID-19. The V and J genes are TRBV5-1 and TRBJ1-2, with TRBD1 identical over 7 bases. The sequencing input was peripheral blood. CDR3 DNA: TGCGCCAGCAGCCACAACCAGGGGGGCCATGGCTACACCTTC. It is translated as CASSHNQGGHGYTF.